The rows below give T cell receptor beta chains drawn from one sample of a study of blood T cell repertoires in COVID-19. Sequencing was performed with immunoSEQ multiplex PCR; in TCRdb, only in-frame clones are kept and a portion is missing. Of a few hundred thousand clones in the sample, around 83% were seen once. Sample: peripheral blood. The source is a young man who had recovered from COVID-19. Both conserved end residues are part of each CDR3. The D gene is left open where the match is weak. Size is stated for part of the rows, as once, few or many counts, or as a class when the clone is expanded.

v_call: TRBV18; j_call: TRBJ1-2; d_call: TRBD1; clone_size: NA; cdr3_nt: TGTGCCAGCTCACTCAACAGGGGGCGCGACTATGGCTACACCTTC; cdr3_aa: CASSLNRGRDYGYTF
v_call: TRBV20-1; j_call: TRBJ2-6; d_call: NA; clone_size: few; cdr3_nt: TGCAGTGCTAGTTATCTGGGGGCTAGTGGGGCCAACGTCCTGACTTTC; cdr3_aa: CSASYLGASGANVLTF
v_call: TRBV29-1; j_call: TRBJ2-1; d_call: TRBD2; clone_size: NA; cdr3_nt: TGCAGCGTCCCGGAAGCTAGCGGGGGGGCCAATGAGCAGTTCTTC; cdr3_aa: CSVPEASGGANEQFF
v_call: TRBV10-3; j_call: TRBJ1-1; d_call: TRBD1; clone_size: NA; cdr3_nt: TGTGCCATCAGTGAGTCGCGGGACAGGGGGCGAGCTTTCTTT; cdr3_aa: CAISESRDRGRAFF
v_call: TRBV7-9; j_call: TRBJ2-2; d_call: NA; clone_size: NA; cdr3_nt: TGTGCCAGCAGCTTAGGGGGAGCGAACACCGGGGAGCTGTTTTTT; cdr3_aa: CASSLGGANTGELFF
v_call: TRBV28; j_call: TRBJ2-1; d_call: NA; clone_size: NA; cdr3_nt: TGTGCCACCACCGCGCTAGGACATATGAGCTCCTACAATGAGCAGTTCTTC; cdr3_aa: CATTALGHMSSYNEQFF
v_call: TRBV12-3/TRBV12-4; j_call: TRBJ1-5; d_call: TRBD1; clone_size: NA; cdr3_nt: TGTGCCAGCAGAAGGACAGGGGATCAGCCCCAGCATTTT; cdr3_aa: CASRRTGDQPQHF
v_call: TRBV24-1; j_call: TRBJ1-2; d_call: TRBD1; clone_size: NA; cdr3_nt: TGTGCCACCAGTGATGACAGGGGGAACGGCTACACCTTC; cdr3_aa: CATSDDRGNGYTF
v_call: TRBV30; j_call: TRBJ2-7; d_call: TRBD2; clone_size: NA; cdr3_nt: TGTGCCTGGGGCGGGACTAGCGGAAAGTACGAGCAGTACTTC; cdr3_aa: CAWGGTSGKYEQYF
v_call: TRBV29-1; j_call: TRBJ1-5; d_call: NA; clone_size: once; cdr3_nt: TGCAGCGTTGCTGATTCCATCCCGGGGCCCCAGCATTTT; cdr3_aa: CSVADSIPGPQHF
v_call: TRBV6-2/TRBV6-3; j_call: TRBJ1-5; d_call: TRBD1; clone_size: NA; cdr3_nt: TGTGCCAGCAGTCGACTCCGGGACAGGGTTAGTGGGCCCCAGCATTTT; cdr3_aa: CASSRLRDRVSGPQHF
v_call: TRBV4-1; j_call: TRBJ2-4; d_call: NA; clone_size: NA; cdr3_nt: TGCGCCAGCAGCCTTGGGATGAGTAGAGGGTTAGCCAAAAACATTCAGTACTTC; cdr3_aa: CASSLGMSRGLAKNIQYF
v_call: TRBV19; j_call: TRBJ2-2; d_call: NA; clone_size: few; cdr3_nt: TGTGCCAGCGGGGGACAGCTGAACACCGGGGAGCTGTTTTTT; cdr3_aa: CASGGQLNTGELFF
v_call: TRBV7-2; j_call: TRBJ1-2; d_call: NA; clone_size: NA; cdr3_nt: TGTGCCAGCAGCTTAGCACCGGGAAGCTGGAGTAGCTACACCTTC; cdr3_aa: CASSLAPGSWSSYTF
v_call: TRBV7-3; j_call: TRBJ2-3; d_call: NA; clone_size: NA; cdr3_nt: TGTGCCAGCAGCCAGCAGGCTAGCTCTACAGATACGCAGTATTTT; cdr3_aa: CASSQQASSTDTQYF
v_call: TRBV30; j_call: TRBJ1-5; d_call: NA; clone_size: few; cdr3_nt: TGTGCCTGGAGTTCCCGGGGCGGGGAACGAGATGTTCAGCCCCAGCATTTT; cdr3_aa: CAWSSRGGERDVQPQHF
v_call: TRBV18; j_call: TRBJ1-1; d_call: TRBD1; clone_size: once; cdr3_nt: TGTGCCAGCTCACCGGACAGGACTGAAGCTTTCTTT; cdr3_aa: CASSPDRTEAFF
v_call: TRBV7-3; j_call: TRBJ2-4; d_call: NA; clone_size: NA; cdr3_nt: TGTGCCAGCAGCTTAAACCCGGCAGGGCAAAACATTCAGTACTTC; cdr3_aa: CASSLNPAGQNIQYF
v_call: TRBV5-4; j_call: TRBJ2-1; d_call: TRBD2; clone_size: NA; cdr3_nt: TGTGCCAGCAGCCCAACGACGACTAGCGGGGCCTGGGGCTCCTACAATGAGCAGTTCTTC; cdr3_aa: CASSPTTTSGAWGSYNEQFF
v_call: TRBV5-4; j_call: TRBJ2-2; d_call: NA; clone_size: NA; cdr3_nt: TGTGCCAGCAACCGGGGGACAGAAATGGCCACCGGGGAGCTGTTTTTT; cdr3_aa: CASNRGTEMATGELFF
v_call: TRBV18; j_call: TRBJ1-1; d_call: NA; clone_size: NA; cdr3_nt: TGTGCCAGCTCGCAAAGGGGCAGGACGAACACTGAAGCTTTCTTT; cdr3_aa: CASSQRGRTNTEAFF
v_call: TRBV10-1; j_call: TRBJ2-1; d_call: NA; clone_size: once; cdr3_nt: TGCGCCAGCAGTGCCGTCTCCTACAATGAGCAGTTCTTC; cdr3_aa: CASSAVSYNEQFF
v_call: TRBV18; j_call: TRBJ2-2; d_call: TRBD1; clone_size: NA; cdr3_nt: TGTGCCAGCTCACCACCGACAGGGGGCTCGAACACCGGGGAGCTGTTTTTT; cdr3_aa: CASSPPTGGSNTGELFF
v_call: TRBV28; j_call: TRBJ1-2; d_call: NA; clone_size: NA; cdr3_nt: TGTGCCAGCAGTTCTGGACAGTCTAACTATGGCTACACCTTC; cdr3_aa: CASSSGQSNYGYTF
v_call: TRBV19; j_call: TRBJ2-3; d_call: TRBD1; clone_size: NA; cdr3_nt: TGTGCCAGTACCTCCCCCCTTGGCCGGACAGGGGTTCCCCGGTACAGAGATACGCAGTATTTT; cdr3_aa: CASTSPLGRTGVPRYRDTQYF
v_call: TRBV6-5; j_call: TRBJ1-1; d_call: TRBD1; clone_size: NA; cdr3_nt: TGTGCCAGCAGTTTTACAGGGGTTGGGATCACTGAAGCTTTCTTT; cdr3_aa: CASSFTGVGITEAFF
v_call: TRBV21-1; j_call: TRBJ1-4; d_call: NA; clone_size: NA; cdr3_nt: TGTGCCAGCAGCAAAAACACAGTCTCAACTAATGAAAAACTGTTTTTT; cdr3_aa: CASSKNTVSTNEKLFF
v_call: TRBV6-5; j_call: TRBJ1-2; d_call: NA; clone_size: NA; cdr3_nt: TGTGCCAGCAGTTACAGGGGCCACGGCTATGGCTACACCTTC; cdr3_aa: CASSYRGHGYGYTF
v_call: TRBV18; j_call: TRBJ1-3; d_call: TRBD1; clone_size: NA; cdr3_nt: TGTGCCAGCTCAAGGGACAGGGTTCGCAACACCATATATTTT; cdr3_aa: CASSRDRVRNTIYF
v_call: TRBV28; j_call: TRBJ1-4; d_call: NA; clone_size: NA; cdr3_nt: TGTGCCAGCAGAACAGGAAACCATGAAAAACTGTTTTTT; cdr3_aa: CASRTGNHEKLFF
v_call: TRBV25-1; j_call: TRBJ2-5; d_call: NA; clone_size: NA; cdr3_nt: TGTGCCAGCAGTGAAGACTCCCAAGAGACCCAGTACTTC; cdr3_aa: CASSEDSQETQYF
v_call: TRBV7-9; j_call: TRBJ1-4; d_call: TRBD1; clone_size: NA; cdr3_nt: TGTGCCAGCAGCTTAGGGACAGGGTTGGAAAAACTGTTTTTT; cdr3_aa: CASSLGTGLEKLFF
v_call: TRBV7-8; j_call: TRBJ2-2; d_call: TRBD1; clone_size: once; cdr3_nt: TGTGCCAGCAGATGGGACAGCTACACCGGGGAGCTGTTTTTT; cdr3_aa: CASRWDSYTGELFF
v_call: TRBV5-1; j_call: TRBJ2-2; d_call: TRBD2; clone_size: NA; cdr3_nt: TGCGCCAGCAGCTTGACTAGCGGGGTACTTCCCAACACCGGGGAGCTGTTTTTT; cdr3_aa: CASSLTSGVLPNTGELFF
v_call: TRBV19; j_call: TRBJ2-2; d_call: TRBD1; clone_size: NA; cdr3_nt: TGTGCCACACAGACAGGGGGCTTGATGACCGGGGAGCTGTTTTTT; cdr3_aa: CATQTGGLMTGELFF
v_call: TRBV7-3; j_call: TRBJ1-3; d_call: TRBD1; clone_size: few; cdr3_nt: TGTGCCAGCAGCTTGACAGGGACAGGAAACACCATATATTTT; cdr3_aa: CASSLTGTGNTIYF
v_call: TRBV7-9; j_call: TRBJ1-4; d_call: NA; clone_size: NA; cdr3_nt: TGTGCCAGCAGCTGGGGAAGAAGTGCGGGGGCTAATGAAAAACTGTTTTTT; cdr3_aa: CASSWGRSAGANEKLFF
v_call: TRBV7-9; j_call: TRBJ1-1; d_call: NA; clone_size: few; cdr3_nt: TGTGCCAGCAGCTTGCGACAGCAGGGGGAAGCTTTCTTT; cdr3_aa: CASSLRQQGEAFF
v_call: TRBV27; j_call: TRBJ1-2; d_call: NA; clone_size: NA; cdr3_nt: TGTGCCAGCAGCTCAGGAGGTCGGGGCTACACCTTC; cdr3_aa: CASSSGGRGYTF
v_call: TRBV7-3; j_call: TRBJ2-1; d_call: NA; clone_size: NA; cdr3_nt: TGTGCCAGCAGCTTACAGGACACTGAATACAATGAGCAGTTCTTC; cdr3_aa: CASSLQDTEYNEQFF
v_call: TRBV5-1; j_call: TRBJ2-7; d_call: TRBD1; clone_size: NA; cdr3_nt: TGCGCCAGCAGGGGACAGGGGCCCGCCTACGAGCAGTACTTC; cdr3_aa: CASRGQGPAYEQYF
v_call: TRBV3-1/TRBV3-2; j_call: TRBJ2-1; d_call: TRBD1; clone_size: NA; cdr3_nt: TGTGCCAGCAGCCGATGGGACAGCCCGATCTCCTACAATGAGCAGTTCTTC; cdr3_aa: CASSRWDSPISYNEQFF
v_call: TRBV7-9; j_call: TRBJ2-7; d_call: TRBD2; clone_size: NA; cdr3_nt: TGTGCCAGCACCCACGGGGGCCGCGGGGGGGCGAGTTCCGAGCAGTACTTC; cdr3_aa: CASTHGGRGGASSEQYF
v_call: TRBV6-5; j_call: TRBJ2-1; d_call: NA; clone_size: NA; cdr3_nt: TGTGCCAGCATCCAGAACAGGAACTACAATGAGCAGTTCTTC; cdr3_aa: CASIQNRNYNEQFF
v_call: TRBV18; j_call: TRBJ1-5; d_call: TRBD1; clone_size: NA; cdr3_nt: TGTGCCAGCTCACCAGGACAGGGGGATCAGCCCCAGCATTTT; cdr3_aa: CASSPGQGDQPQHF
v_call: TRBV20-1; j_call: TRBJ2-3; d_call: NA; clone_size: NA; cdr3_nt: TGCAGTGCTAGTCCCCGGGATACGCAGTATTTT; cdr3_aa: CSASPRDTQYF
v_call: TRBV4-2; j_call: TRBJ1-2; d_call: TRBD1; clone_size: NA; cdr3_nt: TGTGCCAGCAGCCAAGACGAAAGACAGGGGTATGGCTACACCTTC; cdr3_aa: CASSQDERQGYGYTF
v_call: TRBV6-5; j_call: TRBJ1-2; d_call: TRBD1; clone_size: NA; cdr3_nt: TGTGCCAGCAGTTCGACAGGGGGTGGCTACACCTTC; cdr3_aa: CASSSTGGGYTF
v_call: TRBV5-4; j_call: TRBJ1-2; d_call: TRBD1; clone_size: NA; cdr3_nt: TGTGCCAGCAGCACCGGGACAGGGGGCATAAGTGGCTACACCTTC; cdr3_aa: CASSTGTGGISGYTF
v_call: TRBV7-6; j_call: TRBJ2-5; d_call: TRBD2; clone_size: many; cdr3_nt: TGTGCCAGCAGCACCCCACTAGCGGGGGGTCAAGAGACCCAGTACTTC; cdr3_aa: CASSTPLAGGQETQYF
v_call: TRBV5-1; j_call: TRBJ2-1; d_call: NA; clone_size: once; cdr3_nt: TGCGCCAGCAGCTTGGCCGAGCGGGCATCATACAATGAGCAGTTCTTC; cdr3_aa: CASSLAERASYNEQFF
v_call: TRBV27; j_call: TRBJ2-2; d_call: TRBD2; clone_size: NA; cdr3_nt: TGTGCCAGCAGCTCAAGCGGGGGCCTCGGGGAGCTGTTTTTT; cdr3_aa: CASSSSGGLGELFF
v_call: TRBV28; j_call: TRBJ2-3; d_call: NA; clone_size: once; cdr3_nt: TGTGCCAGCGCAGGGCCGACAGATACGCAGTATTTT; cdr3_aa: CASAGPTDTQYF
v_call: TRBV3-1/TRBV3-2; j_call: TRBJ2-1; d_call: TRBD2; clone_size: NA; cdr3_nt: TGTGCCAGCAGTCGGGGGAGGGGACTACACAATGAGCAGTTCTTC; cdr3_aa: CASSRGRGLHNEQFF